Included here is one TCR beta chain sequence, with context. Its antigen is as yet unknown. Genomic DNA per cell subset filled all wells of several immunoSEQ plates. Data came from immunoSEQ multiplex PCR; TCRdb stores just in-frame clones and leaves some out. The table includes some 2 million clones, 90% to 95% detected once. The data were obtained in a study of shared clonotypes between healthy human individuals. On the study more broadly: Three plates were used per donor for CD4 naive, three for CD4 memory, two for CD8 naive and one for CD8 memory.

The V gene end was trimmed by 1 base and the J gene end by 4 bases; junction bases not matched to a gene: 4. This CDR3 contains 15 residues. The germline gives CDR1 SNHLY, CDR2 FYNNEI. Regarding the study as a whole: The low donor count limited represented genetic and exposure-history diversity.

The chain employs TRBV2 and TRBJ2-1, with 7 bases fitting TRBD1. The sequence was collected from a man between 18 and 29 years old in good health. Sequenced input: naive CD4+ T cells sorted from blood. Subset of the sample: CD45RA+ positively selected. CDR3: CASSEGQGVYNEQFF. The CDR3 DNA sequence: TGTGCCAGCAGTGAAGGGCAGGGGGTGTACAATGAGCAGTTCTTC.